The sequence of this T cell receptor (beta chain) was determined in a study of blood T cell repertoires in COVID-19. The overall study: The analysed material was cDNA or gDNA that came from T cells, B-cell-depleted T cells, or PBMCs.

Patients from Seattle were sampled longitudinally, starting during active infection. Measured with immunoSEQ multiplex PCR; TCRdb has only the in-frame clones, and not every one. The data show about 370,000 clones, around 87% seen once. This CDR3 is built from 12 residues. V gave up 3 bases and J gave up 8 bases; unmatched junction bases: 1. Germline V gene sequence: CDR1 MDHEN, CDR2 SYDVKM. The TCR originated in a woman between 25 and 40 years old with COVID-19, enrolled during active disease. What was sequenced was peripheral blood. V and J are TRBV28 and TRBJ2-3, with 8 bases lining up with TRBD2. Here the CDR3 DNA reads TGTGCCAGCAGTTTCCGGGGGGGTACGCAGTATTTT. It codes for CASSFRGGTQYF.